These 29 T cell receptor beta chains originate from one sample sequenced in a study of radiotherapy plus CTLA-4 blockade in lung cancer. Profiling relied on immunoSEQ multiplex PCR, and the TCRdb table lists in-frame clones only, not all of them. The sample consists of some 100,000 clones, about 80% of them appearing once. Sequencing used peripheral blood, obtained from a patient treated with radiotherapy plus ipilimumab. The receptors were gathered from a human donor with non-small cell lung cancer that progressed on radiotherapy plus ipilimumab.

A single count supports this clone. The chain couples TRBV4-2 to TRBJ1-2; the D gene is possibly TRBD1 (5 bases). CDR3 length equals 16 residues. The germline V and J ends were trimmed by 0 bases and 2 bases, with 13 bases remaining between them. Germline V CDR1 and CDR2: LGHNA, YNFKEQ. CDR3 sequence: CASSQEGASSNYGYTF. CDR3 DNA: TGTGCCAGCAGCCAAGAAGGGGCCAGCTCAAACTATGGCTACACCTTC.

The chain couples TRBV29-1 to TRBJ2-3; TRBD2 might be the D (6 bases). The germline V gene has CDR1 SQVTM and CDR2 ANQGSEA. The V gene lost 4 bases and the J gene lost 2 bases, with 13 bases spanning the gap. This CDR3 spans 14 amino acids. CDR3 loop: CSVVLAANTDTQYF. CDR3 bases: TGCAGCGTTGTGTTAGCGGCTAACACAGATACGCAGTATTTT.

This clone was picked up a small number of times. The chain joins TRBV6-5 to TRBJ1-6; D unclear. The germline CDR1 and CDR2 sequences are MNHEY and SVGAGI. CDR3 length equals 14 residues. V lost 4 bases and J lost 7, with 11 bases in between. CDR3 in amino acids: CASSSTDSNSPLHF. The CDR3 DNA reads TGTGCCAGCAGTTCGACGGACTCCAATTCACCCCTCCACTTT.

The chain is built from TRBV10-1 and TRBJ1-5; no firm D call. The CDR3 spans 13 residues. Germline loops: CDR1 WNHNN, CDR2 SYGVQD (reference sequence). The V and J ends lost 6 bases and 0 bases respectively, with 6 bases between them. This CDR3 is CASRWDSNQPQHF. The DNA for the CDR3 is TGCGCCAGCAGATGGGATAGCAATCAGCCCCAGCATTTT.

The chain recombines TRBV12-5 with TRBJ1-5, with a weak D call TRBD1 (6 bases). The germline gives CDR1 LGHNT, CDR2 FRNRAP. V was cut by 1 base and J by 6 bases, with 7 bases left in between. The CDR3 totals 13 residues. The DNA of the CDR3 is TGTGCTAGTGGTTTGGGGACAGCTCAGCCCCAGCATTTT. Translating it yields CASGLGTAQPQHF.

The chain is built from TRBV19 and TRBJ1-5; maybe TRBD1 (6 bases). CDR1 and CDR2 (germline): LNHDA, SQIVND (reference sequence). This CDR3 has 13 residues. Deletions cut 6 bases from V and 7 bases from J, with 13 bases between. The chain's CDR3 is CASSRNRVQPQHF. The CDR3 DNA reads as TGTGCCAGTAGCCGTAACAGGGTACAGCCCCAGCATTTT.

The genes are TRBV4-2 and TRBJ2-5; tentatively, D is TRBD2 (6 bases). Trimming removed 4 bases at V and 0 bases at J, with 15 bases between. Germline CDR1 LGHNA, CDR2 YNFKEQ. This CDR3 is built from 16 residues. In DNA, the CDR3 is TGTGCCAGCAGCCCCGGTGGGGGGAGGAACCAAGAGACCCAGTACTTC. This codes for CASSPGGGRNQETQYF.

CDR3 amino acids: CAISGTSGNYNEQFF. Written as DNA, the CDR3 is TGTGCCATCAGTGGGACTAGCGGGAACTACAATGAGCAGTTCTTC. The chain couples TRBV10-3 to TRBJ2-1, with 12 nucleotides matching TRBD2. The CDR3 totals 15 residues. The J segment lost 3 bases and the V segment lost 4 bases, leaving 1 base of the junction unmatched. Looked up from germline, CDR1 is ENHRY and CDR2 is SYGVKD.

This clone came up once. V gene TRBV5-1 combines with J gene TRBJ2-1; D gene ambiguous. This CDR3 has 15 residues. V lost 2 bases and J 2 bases, leaving 11 bases between the germline ends. The germline V gene has CDR1 SGHRS and CDR2 YFSETQ. CDR3 region: CASSFYGETYNEQFF. In DNA, the CDR3 is TGCGCCAGCAGCTTTTATGGTGAAACCTACAATGAGCAGTTCTTC. The full variable domain, with the rest looked up from reference TRBV5-1 and TRBJ2-1, is KAGVTQTPRYLIKTRGQQVTLSCSPISGHRSVSWYQQTPGQGLQFLFEYFSETQRNKGNFPGRFSGRQFSNSRSEMNVSTLELGDSALYLCASSFYGETYNEQFFGPGTRLTVL.

The CDR3 is CASSLNSGGASEQFF. Here the CDR3 DNA reads TGTGCCAGCAGCTTAAACAGCGGGGGGGCGAGTGAGCAGTTCTTC. The rearrangement links TRBV7-2 to TRBJ2-1, with 10 bases identical to TRBD2. Germline values: CDR1 SGHTA, CDR2 FQGNSA. CDR3 size: 15 residues. The junction had 7 bases not matched to a gene; V was cut back by 2 bases and J by 9 bases.

This clone was picked up one time. The chain links TRBV18 to TRBJ1-3; D possibly corresponds to TRBD1 (5 bases). CDR1 is KGHSH and CDR2 is LQKENI in the germline V gene. The germline V and J ends were trimmed by 6 bases and 7 bases, with 19 bases remaining between them. The CDR3 is 15 amino acids. The CDR3 DNA follows: TGTGCCAGCTCCCCAGGGACCCATCTTGGGAACACCATATATTTT. Protein product: CASSPGTHLGNTIYF.

The chain joins TRBV10-3 to TRBJ2-3, with no clear D. The germline CDR1 and CDR2 sequences are ENHRY and SYGVKD. V lost 6 bases to trimming and J lost 6 bases, with 13 bases between them. This CDR3 region has 13 residues. As DNA, the CDR3 is TGTGCCATCAGCGCCGGCACTCCTGATACGCAGTATTTT. Its protein product is CAISAGTPDTQYF.

The chain combines TRBV27 with TRBJ2-3; D gene unclear. V lost 3 bases and J 4 bases, leaving 5 bases between the germline ends. Germline V lookup: CDR1 MNHEY, CDR2 SMNVEV (reference sequence). CDR3 length: 12 amino acids. CDR3 region: CASSFLADTQYF. Written as DNA, the CDR3 is TGTGCCAGCAGTTTTCTCGCAGATACGCAGTATTTT.

This clone has a single count. The rearrangement uses TRBV6-6 and TRBJ1-2; 8 positions agree with TRBD1. The length of the CDR3 is 13 residues. Germline CDR1 MNHNY, CDR2 SVGAGI (reference sequence). Losses at the gene ends were 4 bases for V and 6 bases for J; bases not matched to a gene: 4. The CDR3 loop reads CASSSQGANGYTF. DNA for the CDR3: TGTGCCAGCAGTTCCCAGGGGGCGAATGGCTACACCTTC.

CDR3 sequence reads: CASSQDRLSNTEAFF. DNA of the CDR3: TGCGCCAGCAGCCAGGACAGATTATCGAACACTGAAGCTTTCTTT. This rearrangement joins TRBV4-1 to TRBJ1-1, with D possibly TRBD1 on 6 matching bases. Germline V gene lookup returns CDR1 MGHRA and CDR2 YSYEKL. The length of the CDR3 is 15 residues. V was shortened by 3 bases and J by 1 base, with 12 bases between the two germline ends.

This rearrangement joins TRBV4-2 to TRBJ2-1; the match to TRBD2 covers 10 bases. Trimming took 1 base from V and 2 from J; bases not matched to a gene: 11. Germline V CDR1 and CDR2: LGHNA, YNFKEQ. This CDR3 spans 19 amino acids. The CDR3 region is CASSQGLAGESTPYNEQFF. The CDR3 bases are TGTGCCAGCAGCCAAGGTCTAGCGGGAGAATCCACCCCCTACAATGAGCAGTTCTTC.

The chain employs TRBV30 and TRBJ2-5; TRBD2 matches at 7 bases. J gave up 5 bases and V 2 bases, and 5 bases lay outside the gene matches. CDR1 GTSNPN and CDR2 SVGIG come from the germline V gene (reference sequence). CDR3 size: 13 residues. The CDR3: CAWSRGLRETQYF. CDR3 DNA sequence: TGTGCCTGGAGTCGGGGACTAAGGGAGACCCAGTACTTC.

This clone was seen only once. The V call is TRBV7-2, the J call TRBJ1-2; possibly TRBD1 for D (6 bases). Germline-derived CDR1 and CDR2 are SGHTA and FQGNSA. The CDR3 spans 14 residues. Trimming cost V 3 bases and J 4 bases, with 12 bases left between them. CDR3 nucleotide sequence: TGTGCCAGCAGCTTCCCCGGGGGGGCCTATGGCTACACCTTC. Translated, it gives CASSFPGGAYGYTF.

V usage is TRBV7-2 and J usage is TRBJ1-1; D unresolved. Germline CDR1 reads SGHTA; CDR2 reads FQGNSA. CDR3 size: 16 residues. The V and J ends lost 1 base and 0 bases respectively, with 12 bases between them. CDR3 in DNA: TGTGCCAGCAGCTTAGAAATCCTTGGCATGAACACTGAAGCTTTCTTT. Translating it yields CASSLEILGMNTEAFF. The complete variable domain, with remaining parts taken from reference TRBV7-2 and TRBJ1-1, reads GAGVSQSPSNKVTEKGKDVELRCDPISGHTALYWYRQSLGQGLEFLIYFQGNSAPDKSGLPSDRFSAERTGGSVSTLTIQRTQQEDSAVYLCASSLEILGMNTEAFFGQGTRLTVV.

This clone showed up just once. The CDR3 sequence is CASILAFPGEAFF. The CDR3 bases are TGTGCCAGCATCCTTGCATTCCCCGGGGAAGCTTTCTTT. This chain uses TRBV5-8 with TRBJ1-1; D unclear. Trimming left V 6 bases short and J 8 bases short, with 17 bases between. Germline CDR1 and CDR2: SGHTS and YDEGEE. This CDR3 has 13 amino acids.

This clone was found a few times. The V call is TRBV6-1, the J call TRBJ2-7; a weak D match, TRBD1 (5 bases). V gave up 6 bases and J gave up 4 bases, with 10 bases separating them. The CDR3 runs to 12 residues. Germline lookup yields CDR1 MNHNS and CDR2 SASEGT. CDR3 DNA sequence: TGTGCCAGCAGCCCTCAGGGTTACGAGCAGTACTTC. Its translation is CASSPQGYEQYF.

The chain combines TRBV9 with TRBJ2-1; 8 bases align to TRBD1. Germline trimming cut 3 bases from V and 0 bases from J; bases unmatched to any gene: 5. This CDR3 has 16 residues. In germline, CDR1 is SGDLS, CDR2 YYNGEE. CDR3 amino acids: CASSGGQESSYNEQFF. The CDR3 DNA reads TGTGCCAGCAGCGGGGGACAGGAAAGCTCCTACAATGAGCAGTTCTTC.

V usage is TRBV28 and J usage is TRBJ1-5, with D perhaps TRBD1 (6 bases). The CDR3 runs to 14 residues. Trimming removed 3 bases from V and 7 bases from J, with 13 bases in between. Looked up from germline, CDR1 is MDHEN and CDR2 is SYDVKM. The CDR3 loop is CASSLGGGSQPQHF. In DNA, the CDR3 is TGTGCCAGCAGTTTGGGTGGGGGCAGCCAGCCCCAGCATTTT.

The chain is built from TRBV18 and TRBJ2-7; a weak D match, TRBD1 (5 bases). V was clipped by 0 bases and J by 2 bases, with 8 bases between them. The germline gives CDR1 KGHSH, CDR2 LQKENI. This CDR3 is 14 amino acids long. Written as DNA, the CDR3 is TGTGCCAGCTCACCACCGGCAGGGACCTACGAGCAGTACTTC. It encodes CASSPPAGTYEQYF.

The V call is TRBV7-9, the J call TRBJ1-1, with 7 nucleotides matching TRBD1. The CDR3 runs to 15 residues. The germline gives CDR1 SEHNR, CDR2 FQNEAQ (reference sequence). The J segment lost 0 bases and the V segment lost 5 bases, leaving 6 bases of the junction unmatched. Here the CDR3 DNA reads TGTGCCAGCAGCAGAGGACAGGCAATGAACACTGAAGCTTTCTTT. Translation: CASSRGQAMNTEAFF.

This clone was seen only once. The junction does not match germline at one end; this may be a read error. This chain uses TRBV5-6 with TRBJ1-2, with 9 nucleotides matching TRBD1. This CDR3 spans 13 amino acids. The germline V gene encodes CDR1 SGHDT and CDR2 YYEEEE. In DNA form, the CDR3 reads TGTGCCAGCAGCTTGGCAGGACAGGGGCTCTTCGCCTTC. This sequence encodes CASSLAGQGLFAF.

V and J are TRBV6-6 and TRBJ2-7; D remains ambiguous. The germline gives CDR1 MNHNY, CDR2 SVGAGI (reference sequence). Trimming removed 6 bases from V and 3 bases from J, with 9 bases in between. The CDR3 extends over 12 amino acids. CDR3 residues: CASSPPGYEQYF. Here the CDR3 DNA reads TGTGCCAGCAGCCCCCCCGGCTACGAGCAGTACTTC.

The table lists this clone with a few counts. V gene TRBV14 combines with J gene TRBJ2-7; no clear D gene. The CDR3 is 17 amino acids. V shed 0 bases and J shed 2 bases, with 17 bases lying between them. The germline V gene has CDR1 SGHDN and CDR2 FVKESK. The CDR3, as DNA: TGTGCCAGCAGCCAAGATGTGAACTCCTGGAATGCCTACGAGCAGTACTTC. It specifies CASSQDVNSWNAYEQYF.

The V gene is TRBV5-1, the J gene TRBJ2-2; 13 bases are shared with TRBD2. J lost 0 bases, V lost 2 bases, and 4 bases had no gene match. The CDR3 runs to 18 residues. The germline V gene encodes CDR1 SGHRS and CDR2 YFSETQ. The CDR3 DNA follows: TGCGCCAGCAGCTTACTAGCGGGGGGGACCCCGAACACCGGGGAGCTGTTTTTT. This gives the protein CASSLLAGGTPNTGELFF.